Sequencing of this TCR beta chain was carried out in a study of cytomegalovirus exposure and HLA in healthy donors. Study-level points and caveats: A later examination showed that TCR association rates differed by HLA locus, with DRB1 most and HLA-C fewest. Prediction of most subjects' HLA-A and HLA-B alleles by TCR beta sequences was reportedly accurate.

There are a few counts of this clone. The target antigen is unknown. This specimen includes other DNA sequences encoding the same CDR3. Primers: 60 Vbeta forward and 13 Jbeta reverse. Clones were read by immunoSEQ multiplex PCR, and TCRdb kept only the in-frame ones, dropping some. This sample has some 90,000 clones, with approximately 68% found just once. The CDR3 length is 14 residues. Unmatched junction bases numbered 0, after V lost 3 bases and J lost 2 bases. The germline gives CDR1 KGHSH, CDR2 LQKENI. The V and J genes are TRBV18 and TRBJ2-7, with TRBD1 identical over 11 bases. The TCR was taken from a boy aged 5 to 17 in good health and CMV-seropositive. The sequencing sample was made of PBMCs. The CDR3 region has the DNA TGTGCCAGCTCACCGGGACAGGGGGCCTACGAGCAGTACTTC. Encoded protein: CASSPGQGAYEQYF.